This T cell receptor beta chain derives from a study of blood T cell repertoires in COVID-19. Germline CDR1 reads MDHEN; CDR2 reads SYDVKM. The length of the CDR3 is 14 residues. V was shortened by 2 bases and J by 6 bases, with 11 bases between the two germline ends. Patients from Seattle were sampled longitudinally, starting during active infection. The protocol was immunoSEQ multiplex PCR, while the TCRdb copy is restricted to in-frame clones and leaves out a portion. The profile shows 200,000 to 250,000 clones, around 80% of them singletons. The receptor was isolated from a woman aged 30 to 39 with COVID-19, enrolled during active disease. The source material was peripheral blood. The chain combines TRBV28 with TRBJ2-1; D is possibly TRBD2 (5 bases). CDR3 coding DNA: TGTGCCAGCAGTTTAATTCCTAGCCTCAATGAGCAGTTCTTC. Encoded protein: CASSLIPSLNEQFF. Full variable domain (outside the CDR3, taken from reference TRBV28 and TRBJ2-1): DVKVTQSSRYLVKRTGEKVFLECVQDMDHENMFWYRQDPGLGLRLIYFSYDVKMKEKGDIPEGYSVSREKKERFSLILESASTNQTSMYLCASSLIPSLNEQFFGPGTRLTVL.